Listed below are T cell receptor beta chains from one sample, sequenced in a study of shared clonotypes between healthy human individuals. The table came from immunoSEQ multiplex PCR; TCRdb's copy has only in-frame clones and leaves some out. The table has about a million clones, roughly 80% seen once; the top ten hold approximately 0.95%. Sequencing was done on a sample of memory CD4+ T cells from PBMCs. The receptor source for this set is a man aged 18 to 30 in good health. Some clones in this sample may be carry-over from other donors' samples. The CDR3 runs from the conserved cysteine through the conserved F or W. The D gene is left open where the match is weak. For some rows the clone size is stated as once, few or many, or as a class when expanded; others skip it.

abundance: many; d_gene: -; v_gene: TRBV7-8; j_gene: TRBJ2-1; CDR3nt: TGTGCCAGCAGCTTAGACTGGCGGAGCTCCTACAATGAGCAGTTCTTC; CDR3aa: CASSLDWRSSYNEQFF
abundance: few; d_gene: -; v_gene: TRBV2; j_gene: TRBJ1-2; CDR3nt: TGTGCCAGCAGTGGAGACCTGGATTATGGCTACACCTTC; CDR3aa: CASSGDLDYGYTF
abundance: -; d_gene: -; v_gene: TRBV10-3; j_gene: TRBJ1-5; CDR3nt: TGTGCCCATCGGGGGGTTAGCAATCAGCCCCAGCATTTT; CDR3aa: CAHRGVSNQPQHF
abundance: -; d_gene: TRBD2; v_gene: TRBV28; j_gene: TRBJ2-7; CDR3nt: TGTGCCAGCAGGACTAGCGGGACTCCGAGCCACGAGCAGTACTTC; CDR3aa: CASRTSGTPSHEQYF
abundance: few; d_gene: -; v_gene: TRBV6-1; j_gene: TRBJ2-6; CDR3nt: TGTGCCAGCAGTCCCCCTGGGGCCAACGTCCTGACTTTC; CDR3aa: CASSPPGANVLTF
abundance: once; d_gene: -; v_gene: TRBV28; j_gene: TRBJ2-7; CDR3nt: TGTGCCAGCAGCCGGGACACCACCTACTACGAGCAGTACTTC; CDR3aa: CASSRDTTYYEQYF
abundance: once; d_gene: -; v_gene: TRBV30; j_gene: TRBJ2-2; CDR3nt: TGTGCCTGGAGTGACGGGTGGAACACCGGGGAGCTGTTTTTT; CDR3aa: CAWSDGWNTGELFF
abundance: once; d_gene: -; v_gene: TRBV10-1; j_gene: TRBJ2-1; CDR3nt: TGCGCCAGCTCCAAGGGCTGGTCCTACAATGAGCAGTTCTTC; CDR3aa: CASSKGWSYNEQFF
abundance: -; d_gene: -; v_gene: TRBV7-9; j_gene: TRBJ2-1; CDR3nt: TGTGCCAGCAGCCCGACGCTATCTGGGAATGAGCAGTTCTTC; CDR3aa: CASSPTLSGNEQFF
abundance: -; d_gene: TRBD1; v_gene: TRBV28; j_gene: TRBJ1-4; CDR3nt: TGTGCCAGCAGTTATCATACGGGACAGGGCAGACCCCGTTTT; CDR3aa: CASSYHTGQGRPRF
abundance: -; d_gene: TRBD1; v_gene: TRBV29-1; j_gene: TRBJ2-1; CDR3nt: TGCAGCGTCGTGGACAGGGGCAATGAGCAGTTCTTC; CDR3aa: CSVVDRGNEQFF
abundance: once; d_gene: -; v_gene: TRBV7-9; j_gene: TRBJ2-7; CDR3nt: TGTGCCAGCAGCTTAGCAGCAGTGACCTACGAGCAGTACTTC; CDR3aa: CASSLAAVTYEQYF